This T cell receptor beta chain was sequenced for a study of stem cell transplantation in POMP-related autoinflammatory disease. The overall study: The study hypothesized thymoproteasome defects skew the TRB repertoire via impaired CD8+ selection. Pre-transplant patients had naive-skewed CD4+ T cells and few CD8+ T cells. The study's findings and limits: PRAID patients trended toward lower TRB diversity and higher clonality in all analyzed T-cell subsets. Patients with PRAID showed a restricted number of unique TRB V-J gene pairings.

Germline values: CDR1 SEHNR, CDR2 FQNEAQ (reference sequence). The V and J ends lost 3 bases and 2 bases, in that order; junction bases with no gene match: 4. This CDR3 region has 14 residues. Profiled with immunoSEQ multiplex PCR; TCRdb holds only in-frame clones, not every one. The sample has some 69,000 clones; just over 90% are singletons. On this clone: Its antigen is undetermined.

The material was CD4+ T cells from PBMCs, obtained after stem cell transplantation. The receptor's source is a human patient with POMP-related autoinflammation and immune dysregulation (PRAID). Some of these T cells may belong to the graft donor. The chain has TRBV7-9 and TRBJ2-7; 7 bases agree with TRBD1. CDR3 in DNA: TGTGCCAGCAGCTTCGGGACAGCCCCCTACGAGCAGTACTTC. Its translation is CASSFGTAPYEQYF.